This T cell receptor beta chain was captured in a study of blood T cell repertoires in COVID-19. In the study overall: The analysed material was cDNA or gDNA that came from T cells, B-cell-depleted T cells, or PBMCs.

Libraries were prepared by immunoSEQ multiplex PCR; TCRdb keeps only in-frame clonotypes and omits some of them. The data show roughly 82,000 clones, 90% seen once. CDR1 and CDR2 from the germline V gene are MDHEN and SYDVKM. The J segment lost 5 bases and the V segment lost 8 bases, leaving 14 bases of the junction unmatched. This CDR3 has 15 amino acids. The clonotype comes from a woman aged 45-65 years in a cohort sampled during active COVID-19. The V and J genes are TRBV28 and TRBJ2-5; 7 positions match TRBD1. The specimen was peripheral blood. The chain's CDR3 is CASDGQAIPGETQYF. CDR3 coding DNA: TGTGCCAGCGACGGACAGGCGATTCCAGGGGAGACCCAGTACTTC.